A single T cell receptor (beta chain) is shown here with its context. By how much of the sample it makes up, this clone is medium-sized (0.01 to 0.1%). Its antigen target is currently unknown. Base qualities are not provided; no much larger clone lies one nucleotide away. The data belong to a study of metastatic and nonmetastatic thyroid tumors (dated by TCRdb to between 2020 and 2021). Turning to the overall study: Repertoires were compared across peripheral blood and tumor or nodule tissue samples from malignant and benign thyroid patients.

None of the patients had been given any treatment before thyroid surgery. Using T-cell receptor beta sequencing, the researchers looked back retrospectively at clinical samples from patients, gathered between about 2012 and 2019. The study at large found these results: In both blood and tumor samples, TCR beta diversity was reported to be significantly higher in malignant tumors than in benign nodules.

The library was prepared using PCR. Sequencing instrument: Illumina HiSeq 4000. High-throughput sequencing was used to profile the TCR beta-chain CDR3 region of each patient. Regarding the original processing steps: CDR3 differences across clinicopathological groups were used to build a classifier for discriminating distant-metastatic papillary thyroid cancer patients. The Shannon index was used to assess repertoire diversity, and the Morisita-Horn index was used to assess tumor-blood repertoire similarity. The public sequencing data were trimmed at Q25 with fastp and processed into clonotypes with MiXCR by TCRdb, which kept only in-frame beta chains. The V and J calls and clone size come from TCRdb's table, not from the authors' own analysis. Present in this sample are about 31,000 clones, roughly a fifth of which were seen just once. The top ten constitute around 21% of the sample. Sample: blood. The receptor's source is a female donor with papillary thyroid cancer or a benign thyroid nodule (not recorded which). Some clones in this sample may be carry-over from other donors' samples.

The CDR3 sequence is CASSPESTEAFF. The base sequence is TGTGCCAGCAGCCCAGAGAGCACTGAAGCTTTCTTT. The sequence joins TRBV7-8 to TRBJ1-1, with the identity of the D gene unclear. CDR1 is given as SGHVS and CDR2 as FQNEAQ, both from the germline V gene. V gives up 5 bases and J gives up 4 bases, and the segment between their germline ends measures 8 bases. The CDR3 measures 12 amino acids from cysteine to phenylalanine. Only the CDR3 portion is preserved as DNA: 36 bases, with reading frame beginning at the first base.